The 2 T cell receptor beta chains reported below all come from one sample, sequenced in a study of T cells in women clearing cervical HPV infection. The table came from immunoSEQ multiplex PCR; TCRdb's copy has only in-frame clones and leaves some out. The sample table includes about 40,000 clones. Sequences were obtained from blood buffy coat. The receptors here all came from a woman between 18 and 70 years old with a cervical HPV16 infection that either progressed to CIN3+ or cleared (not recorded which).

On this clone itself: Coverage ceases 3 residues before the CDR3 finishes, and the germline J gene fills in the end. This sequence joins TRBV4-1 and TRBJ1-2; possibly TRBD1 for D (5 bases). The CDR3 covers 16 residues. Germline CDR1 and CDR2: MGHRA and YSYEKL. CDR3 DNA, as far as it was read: TGCGCCAGCAGCTCGGGCTGGGGCGGTTCCTACAATGAG. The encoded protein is CASSSGWGGSYNE. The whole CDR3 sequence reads CASSSGWGGSYNEYTF.

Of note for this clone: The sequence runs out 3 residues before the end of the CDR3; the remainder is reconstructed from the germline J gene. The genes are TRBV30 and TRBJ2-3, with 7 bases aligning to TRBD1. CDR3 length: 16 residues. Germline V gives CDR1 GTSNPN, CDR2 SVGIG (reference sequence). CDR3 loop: CAWGKQGISGNQPQYF. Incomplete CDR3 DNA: TGTGCCTGGGGAAAACAGGGGATTTCGGGCAATCAGCCG.